The T cell receptor beta chain described here comes from a study of T cells after yellow fever vaccination. TCRdb itself ran the 5' RACE reads through MiXCR, one entry per CDR3 protein. This sample has 150,000 to 200,000 distinct CDR3 sequences; about 6.2% occur once, and the top ten carry roughly 3%. The germline V and J ends were trimmed by 8 bases and 6 bases, with 16 bases remaining between them. There are 14 residues in the CDR3. Germline values: CDR1 MNHNS, CDR2 SASEGT. This clonotype turned up a few times. The specimen comprised CD4+ T cells sorted from PBMCs, sampled on the day of the first yellow fever vaccination. This rearrangement joins TRBV6-1 to TRBJ2-2; D gene ambiguous. The sequence derives from a young man who received the YFV17D yellow fever vaccine. The CDR3 sequence: CASLEQWWAGELFF. The CDR3 bases are TGTGCCAGCCTTGAACAATGGTGGGCCGGGGAGCTGTTTTTT.